The entry below gives a single TCR beta chain sequence along with its context. This clonotype was detected ten times or more. Its antigen is currently not known. Per-nucleotide qualities are absent, and no much larger clonotype sits a single base away. The data were taken from a study of T cell repertoires in cytomegalovirus infection (dated by TCRdb to the late 2010s). Background on the whole study: Because public TCR beta signatures pointed to carriage of CMV infection together with the matching HLA type, the HLA type of each donor mattered for the analysis.

CDR1 and CDR2 (SGHTA, FQGNSA) derive from the germline V gene. The germline V and J ends show losses of 6 bases and 3 bases respectively, and no gene match explains 9 bases of the junction. CDR3 length: 15 amino acids, cysteine to phenylalanine. The sequence is cut down to CDR3 DNA, 45 bases in frame from base 1. This sample was sequenced with an Illumina HiSeq 1500. In TCRdb, the public reads were trimmed at Q25 with fastp and aligned with MiXCR, with productive beta chains retained. CDR3 protein sequences are deduplicated, and each keeps its most common genes and DNA. The sample table lists fewer than 400,000 distinct CDR3 sequences, about a sixth of them with a count of one. The ten largest clones capture under 9% of the sample. Study-wide conclusions, independent of this receptor: Carriers of CMV infection plus the relevant HLA type were discriminated by the cumulative frequency of public TCR beta family members in the study cohort and in an independent roughly 370-donor cohort. In the ex vivo response, HLA-C-restricted CMV-specific TCR beta clonotypes were dominant, and in two of eight donors the single most frequent clonotype came from this HLA-C-restricted group.

The chain is encoded by TRBV7-2 joined to TRBJ2-7, with TRBD2 identical over 9 junction bases. This sequence originates from a human donor in good health (CMV status not recorded). Some clones in this sample may be carry-over from other donors' samples. The material sequenced was PBMCs. The CDR3 region has the sequence CASSQSPAGGYEQYF. The DNA sequence is TGTGCCAGCAGTCAAAGCCCAGCGGGAGGCTACGAGCAGTACTTC.